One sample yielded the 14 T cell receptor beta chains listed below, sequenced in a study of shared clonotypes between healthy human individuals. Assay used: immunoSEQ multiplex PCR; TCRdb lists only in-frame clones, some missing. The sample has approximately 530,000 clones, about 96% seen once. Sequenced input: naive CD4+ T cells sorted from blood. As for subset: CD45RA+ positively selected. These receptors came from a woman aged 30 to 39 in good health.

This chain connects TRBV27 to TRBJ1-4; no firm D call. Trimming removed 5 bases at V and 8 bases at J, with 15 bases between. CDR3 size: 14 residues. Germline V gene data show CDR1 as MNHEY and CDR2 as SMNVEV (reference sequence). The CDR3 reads CASSLHMVGEKLFF. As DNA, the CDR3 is TGTGCCAGCAGTCTCCACATGGTCGGGGAAAAACTGTTTTTT.

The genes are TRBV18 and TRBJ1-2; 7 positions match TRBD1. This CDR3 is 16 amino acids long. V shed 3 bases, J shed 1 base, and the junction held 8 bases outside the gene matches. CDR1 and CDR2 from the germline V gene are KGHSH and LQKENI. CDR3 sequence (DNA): TGTGCCAGCTCACCCGGGACAGTTGGAAGTAACTATGGCTACACCTTC. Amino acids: CASSPGTVGSNYGYTF.

The CDR3 coding sequence is TGTGCCAGCAGCCCCACTGGATTAGGTGAAAAACTGTTTTTT. It yields the protein CASSPTGLGEKLFF. The chain has TRBV28 and TRBJ1-4, with D hard to call. The CDR3 length is 14 residues. In germline, CDR1 is MDHEN, CDR2 SYDVKM. V dropped 6 bases and J dropped 7 bases, with 15 bases sitting between them. The full variable domain, rest sourced from reference TRBV28 and TRBJ1-4, is DVKVTQSSRYLVKRTGEKVFLECVQDMDHENMFWYRQDPGLGLRLIYFSYDVKMKEKGDIPEGYSVSREKKERFSLILESASTNQTSMYLCASSPTGLGEKLFFGSGTQLSVL.

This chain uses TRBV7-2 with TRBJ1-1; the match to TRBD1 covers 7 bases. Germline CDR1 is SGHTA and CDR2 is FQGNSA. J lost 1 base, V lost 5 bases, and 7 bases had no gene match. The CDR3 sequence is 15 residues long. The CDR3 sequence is CASSTTGQSNTEAFF. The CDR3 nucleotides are TGTGCCAGCAGCACAACGGGACAGTCGAACACTGAAGCTTTCTTT. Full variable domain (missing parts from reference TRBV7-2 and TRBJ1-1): GAGVSQSPSNKVTEKGKDVELRCDPISGHTALYWYRQSLGQGLEFLIYFQGNSAPDKSGLPSDRFSAERTGGSVSTLTIQRTQQEDSAVYLCASSTTGQSNTEAFFGQGTRLTVV.

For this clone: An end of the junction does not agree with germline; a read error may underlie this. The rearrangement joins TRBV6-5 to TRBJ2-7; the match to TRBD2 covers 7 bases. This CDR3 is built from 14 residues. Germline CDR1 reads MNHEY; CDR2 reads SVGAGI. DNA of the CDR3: TGTGCCAGCCGTTACGGGGGGTCGACCTACGAGCAGTACTTC. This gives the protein CASRYGGSTYEQYF.

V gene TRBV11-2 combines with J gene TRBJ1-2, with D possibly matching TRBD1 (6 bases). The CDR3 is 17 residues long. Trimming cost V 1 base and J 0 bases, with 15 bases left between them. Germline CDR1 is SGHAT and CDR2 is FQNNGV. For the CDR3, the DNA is TGTGCCAGCAGCTTAGGACGCGGGACACAGGCTAACTATGGCTACACCTTC. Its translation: CASSLGRGTQANYGYTF.

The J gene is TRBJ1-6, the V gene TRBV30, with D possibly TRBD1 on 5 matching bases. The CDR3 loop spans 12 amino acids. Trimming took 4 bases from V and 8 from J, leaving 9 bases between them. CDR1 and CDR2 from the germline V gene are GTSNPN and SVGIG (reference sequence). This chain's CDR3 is CAWNRGDSPLHF. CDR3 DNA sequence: TGTGCCTGGAATCGGGGGGATTCACCCCTCCACTTT.

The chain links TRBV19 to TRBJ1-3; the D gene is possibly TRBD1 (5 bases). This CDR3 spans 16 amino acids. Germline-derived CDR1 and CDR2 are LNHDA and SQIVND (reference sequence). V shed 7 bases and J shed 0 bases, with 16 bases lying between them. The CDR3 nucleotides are TGTGCCAGTATGTTGCGGCAGGGTGGCTCTGGAAACACCATATATTTT. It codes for CASMLRQGGSGNTIYF.

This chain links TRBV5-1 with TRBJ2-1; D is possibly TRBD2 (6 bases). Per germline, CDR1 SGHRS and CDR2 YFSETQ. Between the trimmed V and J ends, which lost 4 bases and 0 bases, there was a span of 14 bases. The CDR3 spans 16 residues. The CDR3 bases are TGCGCCAGCAGCAGAATAACTAGCTACTCCTACAATGAGCAGTTCTTC. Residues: CASSRITSYSYNEQFF.

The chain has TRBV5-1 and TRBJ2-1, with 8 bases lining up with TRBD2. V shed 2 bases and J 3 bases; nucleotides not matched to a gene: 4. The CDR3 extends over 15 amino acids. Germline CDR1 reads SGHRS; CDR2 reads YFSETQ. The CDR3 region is CASSLLADGYNEQFF. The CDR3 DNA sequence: TGCGCCAGCAGCTTACTAGCGGACGGCTACAATGAGCAGTTCTTC.

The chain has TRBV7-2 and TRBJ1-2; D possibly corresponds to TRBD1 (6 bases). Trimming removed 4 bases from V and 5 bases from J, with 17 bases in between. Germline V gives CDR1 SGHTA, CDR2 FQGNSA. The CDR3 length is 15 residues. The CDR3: CASSSGSSRGYGYTF. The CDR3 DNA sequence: TGTGCCAGCAGCTCCGGGTCCTCCAGGGGTTATGGCTACACCTTC.

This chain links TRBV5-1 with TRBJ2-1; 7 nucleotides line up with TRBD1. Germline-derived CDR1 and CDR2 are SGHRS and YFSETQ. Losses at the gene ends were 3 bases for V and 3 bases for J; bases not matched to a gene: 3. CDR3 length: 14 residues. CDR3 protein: CASSSQGFYNEQFF. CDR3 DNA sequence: TGCGCCAGCAGCTCACAGGGGTTCTACAATGAGCAGTTCTTC.

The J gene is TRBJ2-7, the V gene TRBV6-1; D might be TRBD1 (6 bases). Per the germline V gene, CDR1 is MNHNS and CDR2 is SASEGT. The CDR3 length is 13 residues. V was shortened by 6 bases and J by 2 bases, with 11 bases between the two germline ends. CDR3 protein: CASRGTFPYEQYF. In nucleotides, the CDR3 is TGTGCCAGCAGGGGGACATTTCCCTACGAGCAGTACTTC.

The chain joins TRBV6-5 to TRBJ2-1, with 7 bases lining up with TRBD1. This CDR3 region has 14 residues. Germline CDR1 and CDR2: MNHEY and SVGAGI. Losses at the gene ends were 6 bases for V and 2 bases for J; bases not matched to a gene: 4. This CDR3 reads CASSKTGPYNEQFF. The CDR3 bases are TGTGCCAGCAGCAAGACAGGGCCCTACAATGAGCAGTTCTTC.